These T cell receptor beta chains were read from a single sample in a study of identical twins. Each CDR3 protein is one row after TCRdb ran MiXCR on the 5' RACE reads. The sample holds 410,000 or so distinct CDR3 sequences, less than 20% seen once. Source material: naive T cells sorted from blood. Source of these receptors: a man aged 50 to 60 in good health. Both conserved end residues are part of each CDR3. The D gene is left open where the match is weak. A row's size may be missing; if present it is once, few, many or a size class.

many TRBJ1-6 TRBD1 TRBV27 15 TGTGCCAGCAGTTCCCTCCCGGGACAGCCGGCACCCCTCCACTTT CASSSLPGQPAPLHF
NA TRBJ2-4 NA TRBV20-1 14 TGCAGTGCTATCGGGGTTCTAGCCAAAAACATTCAGTACTTC CSAIGVLAKNIQYF
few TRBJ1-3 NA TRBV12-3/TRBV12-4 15 TGTGCCAGCAGTTTCCTCCTCGACAGGCGAAACACCATATATTTT CASSFLLDRRNTIYF
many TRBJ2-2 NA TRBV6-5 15 TGTGCCAGCAGTTACGGCTATCTAGCCACCGGGGAGCTGTTTTTT CASSYGYLATGELFF
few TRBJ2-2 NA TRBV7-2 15 TGTGCCAGCAGCTTATTGCAGGACAACACCGGGGAGCTGTTTTTT CASSLLQDNTGELFF
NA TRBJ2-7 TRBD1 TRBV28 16 TGTGCCAGCAGACGGATGGGACAGGACTTCTCCTACGAGCAGTACTTC CASRRMGQDFSYEQYF
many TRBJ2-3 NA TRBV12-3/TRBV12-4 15 TGTGCCAGCAGTCCCGACGGTATTAGCACAGATACGCAGTATTTT CASSPDGISTDTQYF
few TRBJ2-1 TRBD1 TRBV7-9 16 TGTGCCAGCAGCCCGATTAGAGGACAGGGGTACAATGAGCAGTTCTTC CASSPIRGQGYNEQFF
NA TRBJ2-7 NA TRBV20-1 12 TGCAGTGCTTTAAGCGGGTTTGGGGAGCAGTACTTC CSALSGFGEQYF
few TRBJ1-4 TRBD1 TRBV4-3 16 TGCGCCAGCAGCCAGGTTCTCGGGACAGGGAATGAAAAACTGTTTTTT CASSQVLGTGNEKLFF
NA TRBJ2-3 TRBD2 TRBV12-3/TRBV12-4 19 TGTGCCAGCAGTTTAGGTGGACTAGCGGGAGAGGGAGGGCCAGATACGCAGTATTTT CASSLGGLAGEGGPDTQYF
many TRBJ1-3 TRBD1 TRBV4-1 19 TGCGCCAGCAGCCAAGATTCGCGGCTCGGGACAGGGTTAGGAAACACCATATATTTT CASSQDSRLGTGLGNTIYF
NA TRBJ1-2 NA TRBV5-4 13 TGTGCCAGCAGCTTGGTAATCGCGGGTGGCTACACCTTC CASSLVIAGGYTF
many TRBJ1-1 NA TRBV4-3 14 TGCGCCAGCAGCCAAGATGAGGGGGGACCTGAAGCTTTCTTT CASSQDEGGPEAFF
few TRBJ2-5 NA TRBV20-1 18 TGCAGTGCTATTGCTAGTCTTGGAGTTTACTGGGATCAAGAGACCCAGTACTTC CSAIASLGVYWDQETQYF
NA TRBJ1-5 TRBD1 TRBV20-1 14 TGCAGTGCTTCCCGGGACAGGGACAGTCAGCCCCAGCATTTT CSASRDRDSQPQHF
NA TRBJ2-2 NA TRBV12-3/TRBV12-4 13 TGTGCCAGCAGTTTGTCGTGGGGCGGGGAGCTGTTTTTT CASSLSWGGELFF
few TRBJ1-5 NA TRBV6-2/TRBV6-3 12 TGTGCCAGCAGCGCCCGATTTGAGCCCCAGCATTTT CASSARFEPQHF
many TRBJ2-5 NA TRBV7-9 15 TGTGCCAGCAGCTTAGCGGGCGGGTACCAAGAGACCCAGTACTTC CASSLAGGYQETQYF
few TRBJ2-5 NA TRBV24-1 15 TGTGCCACCAGTGTTGCGGGACAAGTTCACGAGACCCAGTACTTC CATSVAGQVHETQYF
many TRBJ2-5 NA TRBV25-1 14 TGTGCCAGCAGTGAATCTCCGGGGCAAGAGACCCAGTACTTC CASSESPGQETQYF
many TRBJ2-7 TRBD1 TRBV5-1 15 TGCGCCAGCAGACCTTCCAGGGGGAGCTCCTACGAGCAGTACTTC CASRPSRGSSYEQYF
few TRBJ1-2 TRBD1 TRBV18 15 TGTGCCAGCTCACCACCGATGGGACAGGGATATGGCTACACCTTC CASSPPMGQGYGYTF
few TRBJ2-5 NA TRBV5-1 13 TGCGCCAGCCGCCGCGGAAGGGAAGAGACCCAGTACTTC CASRRGREETQYF
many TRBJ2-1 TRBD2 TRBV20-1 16 TGCAGTGCATTAGCTTTGTCCGGGACTAGCTATTTCGAGCAGTTCTTC CSALALSGTSYFEQFF
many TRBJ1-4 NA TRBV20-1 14 TGCAGTGCTAGACCCCGGGCAACTAATGAAAAACTGTTTTTT CSARPRATNEKLFF
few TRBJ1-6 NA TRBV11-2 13 TGTGCCAGCAGGAGGATCGGGATCCAACCCCTCCACTTT CASRRIGIQPLHF
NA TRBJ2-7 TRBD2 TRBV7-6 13 TGTGCCAGCAGCGGCGGGACTATTGACGAGCAGTACTTC CASSGGTIDEQYF
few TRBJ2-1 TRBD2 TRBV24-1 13 TGTGCCACCAGCCCTAGCGGGAAGGATGAGCAGTTCTTC CATSPSGKDEQFF
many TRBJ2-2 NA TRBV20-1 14 TGCAGTGCTAGAGAGACAGGTCACGCCGGGGAGCTGTTTTTT CSARETGHAGELFF
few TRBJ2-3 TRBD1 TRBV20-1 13 TGCAGTGCTAGAGTTCTCGGGACAGAAAGAATGTATTTT CSARVLGTERMYF
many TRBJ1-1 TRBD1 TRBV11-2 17 TGTGCCAGCAGCTTAGGTCGGTTGACAGGGGTGAACACTGAAGCTTTCTTT CASSLGRLTGVNTEAFF
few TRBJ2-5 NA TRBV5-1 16 TGCGCCAGCAGCGGACTCACAGGGCCCACAAGCGAGACCCAGTACTTC CASSGLTGPTSETQYF
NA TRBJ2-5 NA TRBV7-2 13 TGTGCCAGCAGCCCCAGGGCTAGCGAGACCCAGTACTTC CASSPRASETQYF
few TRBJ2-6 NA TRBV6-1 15 TGTGCCAGCAGTATGGCCGTCTCTGGGGCCAACGTCCTGACTTTC CASSMAVSGANVLTF
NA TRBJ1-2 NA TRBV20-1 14 TGCAGTGCCCCCCCGATGGGAGCTAACTATGGCTACACCTTC CSAPPMGANYGYTF
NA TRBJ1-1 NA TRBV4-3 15 TGCGCCAGCAGTCCCCAATTAGGGAGCGGCACTGAAGCTTTCTTT CASSPQLGSGTEAFF
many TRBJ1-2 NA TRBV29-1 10 TGCAGCGCCTTAGATGGAGGCTACACCTTC CSALDGGYTF
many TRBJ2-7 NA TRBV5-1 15 TGCGCCAGCAGCGTGGGCCCCACAGGCTCCTACGAGCAGTACTTC CASSVGPTGSYEQYF
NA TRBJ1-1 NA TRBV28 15 TGTGCCAGCAGTGCATCCACAGGGTATGGTACTGAAGCTTTCTTT CASSASTGYGTEAFF
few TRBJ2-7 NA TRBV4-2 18 TGTGCCAGCAGCCAAGTCCGGACATTCAGCCTAATATCCTCCGAGCAGTACTTC CASSQVRTFSLISSEQYF